Given below is one T cell receptor beta chain in context. The CDR3 has 15 amino acids. Germline values: CDR1 LGHNA, CDR2 YNFKEQ. Trimming removed 0 bases from V and 5 bases from J, with 8 bases in between. These data come from a study of T cell repertoires in ileal Crohn's disease. The assay was immunoSEQ multiplex PCR, and TCRdb's table has in-frame clones only and misses some. The table records some 15,000 clones, 82% of them present only once. This chain links TRBV4-2 with TRBJ1-6; D remains ambiguous. This TCR derives from an adult with Crohn's disease. The specimen sequenced was ileal tissue. Written as DNA, the CDR3 is TGTGCCAGCAGCCAAGAAGGGCGGGATAATTCACCCCTCCACTTT. This codes for CASSQEGRDNSPLHF.